These 12 T cell receptor beta chains were all obtained from the same sample, sequenced in a study of cytomegalovirus exposure and HLA in healthy donors. PCR employed 60 Vbeta and 13 Jbeta primers. Some clones are missing from TCRdb's copy, which holds only in-frame ones; the method was immunoSEQ multiplex PCR. The sample carries about 200,000 clones, approximately 78% recorded once. Sequencing used PBMCs. The receptor source for this set is a woman aged 40 to 50 in good health and CMV-seronegative.

This clone was seen a few times. The chain links TRBV2 to TRBJ1-3; D gene unclear. Germline V CDR1 and CDR2: SNHLY, FYNNEI. Trimming pared 3 bases from V and 0 bases from J, leaving 6 bases between. This CDR3 region has 14 residues. In DNA, the CDR3 is TGTGCCAGCAGTGACATCGGCTCTGGAAACACCATATATTTT. Translating gives CASSDIGSGNTIYF.

The CDR3: CASSIHTYRGPRRNEQFF. In DNA form, the CDR3 reads TGTGCCAGTAGTATCCACACATACAGGGGCCCACGACGGAATGAGCAGTTCTTC. The gene calls are TRBV19 and TRBJ2-1; TRBD1 agrees at 7 bases. Germline CDR1 reads LNHDA; CDR2 reads SQIVND (reference sequence). The length of the CDR3 is 18 residues. V lost 3 bases to trimming and J lost 7 bases; unmatched junction nucleotides: 18.

The chain joins TRBV6-4 to TRBJ1-1, with unresolved D. Deletions cut 11 bases from V and 7 bases from J, with 20 bases between. Germline V gene data show CDR1 as MRHNA and CDR2 as SNTAGT. The CDR3 length is 13 residues. The CDR3 DNA reads as TGTGCCCACTACGCCGGGAAATATCTTGAAGCTTTCTTT. It specifies CAHYAGKYLEAFF.

This chain links TRBV19 with TRBJ2-1; 9 bases are a match to TRBD2. The CDR3 length is 16 residues. Germline lookup yields CDR1 LNHDA and CDR2 SQIVND (reference sequence). Trimming at V came to 5 bases and at J to 6 bases, leaving 11 bases not matched to a gene. The CDR3 reads CASSLLGGLAVNEQFF. The CDR3 nucleotides are TGTGCCAGTAGTCTCCTCGGGGGACTAGCTGTCAATGAGCAGTTCTTC.

With regard to this clone: Other DNA sequences of this sample code for an identical CDR3. The chain joins TRBV6-1 to TRBJ2-7; D may be TRBD1 (5 bases). Deletions cut 3 bases from V and 0 bases from J, with 15 bases between. Germline V lookup: CDR1 MNHNS, CDR2 SASEGT. The CDR3 loop spans 16 amino acids. CDR3 coding DNA: TGTGCCAGCAGTGAGGGGCTGGCAGCCAGCTCCTACGAGCAGTACTTC. It codes for CASSEGLAASSYEQYF.

V is TRBV19 and J is TRBJ1-1, with D perhaps matching TRBD1 (6 bases). CDR3 length: 13 residues. V lost 3 bases, J lost 1 base, and 6 bases lay in between. The germline CDR1 and CDR2 sequences are LNHDA and SQIVND (reference sequence). The CDR3 here is CASSMTGNTEAFF. CDR3 DNA sequence: TGTGCCAGTAGTATGACAGGGAACACTGAAGCTTTCTTT.

This clone turned up a few times. This chain uses TRBV30 with TRBJ2-2, with TRBD1 as a possible D gene (6 bases). The CDR3 has 13 amino acids. The V end was cut by 2 bases, the J end by 7 bases, with 11 bases between. CDR1 is GTSNPN and CDR2 is SVGIG in the germline V gene (reference sequence). CDR3 coding DNA: TGTGCCTGGAGTTCAGGGGTCGGCGGGGAGCTGTTTTTT. Its translation: CAWSSGVGGELFF.

V gene TRBV7-2 combines with J gene TRBJ2-7; 7 bases line up with TRBD2. The CDR3 sequence is 14 residues long. CDR1 SGHTA and CDR2 FQGNSA come from the germline V gene. Unmatched junction bases numbered 5, after V lost 6 bases and J lost 0 bases. The DNA of the CDR3 is TGTGCCAGCAGGGAGGGAGGGGCCTCCTACGAGCAGTACTTC. It is translated as CASREGGASYEQYF.

This rearrangement joins TRBV10-2 to TRBJ1-2; D is possibly TRBD1 (5 bases). V was trimmed by 7 bases and J by 6 bases, leaving 12 bases between them. The CDR3 is made up of 12 amino acids. Germline loops: CDR1 WSHSY, CDR2 SAAADI. CDR3 protein: CASTDRQHGYTF. The CDR3 DNA reads as TGCGCCAGCACCGATAGACAGCATGGCTACACCTTC.

This chain joins TRBV18 and TRBJ2-3; possibly TRBD2 for D (6 bases). Trimming took off 3 bases at V and 2 bases at J, with 30 bases between the two ends. The germline V gene encodes CDR1 KGHSH and CDR2 LQKENI. There are 21 residues in the CDR3. CDR3 sequence reads: CASSPLGWIGGAKRTTDTQYF. The CDR3 bases are TGTGCCAGCTCACCCCTAGGCTGGATCGGCGGGGCAAAACGGACCACAGATACGCAGTATTTT.

This clone was counted once. The chain is built from TRBV10-3 and TRBJ2-3; possibly TRBD2 for D (6 bases). CDR3 size: 14 residues. Germline CDR1 is ENHRY and CDR2 is SYGVKD. The ends were cut back, 4 bases at V and 2 bases at J, with 10 bases in the middle. The CDR3 DNA sequence: TGTGCCATCAGTGTTAGACTAGACACAGATACGCAGTATTTT. Translating gives CAISVRLDTDTQYF.

The V gene is TRBV9, the J gene TRBJ2-1; D perhaps matches TRBD1 (6 bases). The CDR3 length is 14 residues. CDR1 and CDR2 from the germline V gene are SGDLS and YYNGEE. Trimming cost V 3 bases and J 8 bases, with 15 bases left between them. The CDR3 nucleotides are TGTGCCAGCAGCGATACCACAGGGAAAGATGAGCAGTTCTTC. Translated, it gives CASSDTTGKDEQFF.